The next 31 T cell receptor beta chains were all read from a single sample in a study of T cell responses to AZD1222 COVID-19 vaccine. Using immunoSEQ multiplex PCR, the repertoire was profiled, and TCRdb retains in-frame clones only, with some absent. Of 120,000 or so clones listed, just over 90% are singletons. The source was peripheral blood, collected 28 days after the second AZD1222 dose. The source is an adult who received the AZD1222 COVID-19 vaccine.

This chain joins TRBV11-3 and TRBJ2-5; 8 bases line up with TRBD1. Losses at the gene ends were 5 bases for V and 1 base for J; bases not matched to a gene: 3. Germline CDR1 is SGHNT and CDR2 is YENEEA. The CDR3 is 14 amino acids. The CDR3 sequence: CASSPGQGQETQYF. The CDR3 coding sequence is TGTGCCAGCAGCCCAGGACAGGGCCAAGAGACCCAGTACTTC.

V usage is TRBV19 and J usage is TRBJ1-3, with D unresolved. CDR3 length equals 15 residues. CDR1 is LNHDA and CDR2 is SQIVND in the germline V gene (reference sequence). The ends were cut back, 2 bases at V and 0 bases at J, with 8 bases in the middle. The CDR3 reads CASSIRVFSGNTIYF. DNA for the CDR3: TGTGCCAGTAGTATACGGGTTTTCTCTGGAAACACCATATATTTT. Looking up the rest from reference TRBV19 and TRBJ1-3 gives the full variable domain: DGGITQSPKYLFRKEGQNVTLSCEQNLNHDAMYWYRQDPGQGLRLIYYSQIVNDFQKGDIAEGYSVSREKKESFPLTVTSAQKNPTAFYLCASSIRVFSGNTIYFGEGSWLTVV.

The chain's CDR3 is CATSGPGGASGELFF. The CDR3 nucleotides read TGTGCCACCAGCGGGCCAGGGGGCGCCTCCGGGGAGCTGTTTTTT. V usage is TRBV15 and J usage is TRBJ2-2, with 8 bases matching TRBD1. The CDR3 contains 15 residues. V lost 5 bases, J lost 6 bases, and 8 bases stayed unmatched. Germline CDR1 reads LNHNV; CDR2 reads YYDKDF (reference sequence).

The J gene is TRBJ1-2, the V gene TRBV12-3 or TRBV12-4, with unresolved D. Trimming stripped 3 bases from V and 5 bases from J, with 7 bases between. This CDR3 has 12 amino acids. As DNA, the CDR3 is TGTGCCAGCAGTTTTTCAGCTTATGGCTACACCTTC. Residues: CASSFSAYGYTF.

The CDR3 nucleotides read TGTGCCAGCAGCGTTTATGGGACAGCGGGCGAAAAACTGTTTTTT. Protein product: CASSVYGTAGEKLFF. The chain carries TRBV9 and TRBJ1-4, with 7 positions matching TRBD1. V lost 2 bases, J lost 8 bases, and 9 bases stayed unmatched. Germline CDR1 reads SGDLS; CDR2 reads YYNGEE. The CDR3 has 15 residues.

The chain recombines TRBV6-5 with TRBJ2-7; D gene uncertain. Trimming removed 0 bases at V and 2 bases at J, with 14 bases between. Germline V gene lookup returns CDR1 MNHEY and CDR2 SVGAGI. The CDR3 consists of 16 residues. CDR3 protein: CASSYSISGPPYEQYF. The DNA for the CDR3 is TGTGCCAGCAGTTACTCGATTTCCGGGCCTCCCTACGAGCAGTACTTC.

This chain joins TRBV10-3 and TRBJ2-1, with 10 bases identical to TRBD2. Germline values: CDR1 ENHRY, CDR2 SYGVKD. Trimming removed 10 bases from V and 9 bases from J; junction bases left unmatched: 6. CDR3 length equals 12 residues. The CDR3 DNA sequence: TGTGCCACCTGGGGACTAGCGCCTGAGCAGTTCTTC. It translates to CATWGLAPEQFF.

The CDR3 protein is CASSYIGVSTDTQYF. The DNA for the CDR3 is TGTGCCAGCAGTTACATCGGGGTATCGACAGATACGCAGTATTTT. The chain joins TRBV6-2 or TRBV6-3 to TRBJ2-3, with a possible D match to TRBD2 (5 bases). The CDR3 is 15 residues long. Trimming took off 2 bases at V and 3 bases at J, with 12 bases between the two ends. Germline-derived CDR1 and CDR2 are MNHEY and SVGEGT.

CDR3 nucleotides: TGCGCCAGCAGCGCCGGGAGGCCCGACCCAGTTACCTTC. This encodes CASSAGRPDPVTF. The chain joins TRBV5-1 to TRBJ1-2; D gene uncertain. The CDR3 extends over 13 amino acids. Germline CDR1 and CDR2: SGHRS and YFSETQ. Trimming shortened V by 4 bases and J by 14 bases, and 21 bases separated the two germline ends. The whole variable domain, remainder taken from reference TRBV5-1 and TRBJ1-2, is KAGVTQTPRYLIKTRGQQVTLSCSPISGHRSVSWYQQTPGQGLQFLFEYFSETQRNKGNFPGRFSGRQFSNSRSEMNVSTLELGDSALYLCASSAGRPDPVTFGSGTRLTVV.

This clone occurred once. This chain links TRBV30 with TRBJ1-6, with a weak D call TRBD1 (6 bases). This CDR3 region has 11 residues. The V end lost 1 base, the J end lost 13 bases, and 8 bases lay between the germline ends. Germline CDR1 reads GTSNPN; CDR2 reads SVGIG (reference sequence). Written as DNA, the CDR3 is TGTGCCTGGAGTGGCGGGGGCCCCCTCCACTTT. Protein sequence: CAWSGGGPLHF.

The rearrangement links TRBV18 to TRBJ1-1, with a tentative D call TRBD1 (5 bases). CDR1 KGHSH and CDR2 LQKENI come from the germline V gene. The CDR3 length is 15 residues. The germline V and J ends were trimmed by 6 bases and 3 bases, with 17 bases remaining between them. CDR3 DNA sequence: TGTGCCAGCTCCCCATCAGTCGGGGGAGACACTGAAGCTTTCTTT. Translation gives CASSPSVGGDTEAFF.

The V and J genes are TRBV4-1 and TRBJ2-3; the D is unclear. Trimming left V 0 bases short and J 4 bases short, with 5 bases between. The CDR3 has 13 amino acids. The germline CDR1 and CDR2 sequences are MGHRA and YSYEKL. CDR3: CASSQDPPDTQYF. CDR3 bases: TGCGCCAGCAGCCAAGATCCCCCAGATACGCAGTATTTT.

This sequence joins TRBV5-8 and TRBJ2-1; 9 bases line up with TRBD1. Losses at the gene ends were 5 bases for V and 4 bases for J; bases not matched to a gene: 7. This CDR3 region has 15 residues. CDR1 and CDR2 from the germline V gene are SGHTS and YDEGEE. The CDR3 protein is CASSSGTGSYNEQFF. CDR3 bases: TGTGCCAGCAGTTCCGGGACAGGGTCTTACAATGAGCAGTTCTTC. The entire variable domain, with the rest obtained from reference TRBV5-8 and TRBJ2-1, is as follows: EAGVTQSPTHLIKTRGQQATLRCSPISGHTSVYWYQQALGLGLQFLLWYDEGEERNRGNFPPRFSGRQFPNYSSELNVNALELEDSALYLCASSSGTGSYNEQFFGPGTRLTVL.

The chain couples TRBV21-1 to TRBJ2-1; the listed D gene, TRBD2, was not tested against the DNA. TRBV21-1 is a known pseudogene. The CDR3 consists of 16 residues. DNA for the CDR3: TGTGCCAGCAGGGCCGGGACTAGCGAAGATGGGAATGAGCAGTTCTTC. It translates to CASRAGTSEDGNEQFF.

This clone has more than one count but fewer than ten. The V call is TRBV7-2, the J call TRBJ1-5; D might be TRBD1 (6 bases). Germline values: CDR1 SGHTA, CDR2 FQGNSA. The CDR3 runs to 16 residues. The V end was cut by 0 bases, the J end by 2 bases, with 11 bases between. CDR3 sequence: CASSLAGGAGNQPQHF. The CDR3 DNA reads as TGTGCCAGCAGCTTAGCGGGGGGGGCGGGCAATCAGCCCCAGCATTTT.

The chain uses TRBV7-2 and TRBJ1-2, with a weak D call TRBD1 (5 bases). Deletions cut 0 bases from V and 3 bases from J, with 5 bases between. This CDR3 spans 13 amino acids. CDR1 SGHTA and CDR2 FQGNSA come from the germline V gene. The CDR3 DNA sequence: TGTGCCAGCAGCTTAGCACAGGACTATGGCTACACCTTC. This sequence encodes CASSLAQDYGYTF.

This chain connects TRBV12-3 or TRBV12-4 to TRBJ1-1; D might be TRBD1 (5 bases). The V gene lost 6 bases and the J gene lost 8 bases, with 16 bases spanning the gap. This CDR3 is built from 13 residues. For the CDR3, the DNA is TGTGCCAGCAGGCCAAACACCGGGGCAGAAGCTTTCTTT. Translating it yields CASRPNTGAEAFF.

Written as DNA, the CDR3 is TGTGCCAGCAGTTCCGTCGGTGCGGGGGAGGTCTACGAGCAGTACTTC. Translation gives CASSSVGAGEVYEQYF. The chain recombines TRBV6-5 with TRBJ2-7; TRBD2 agrees at 7 bases. This CDR3 is built from 16 residues. Looked up from germline, CDR1 is MNHEY and CDR2 is SVGAGI. V was clipped by 4 bases and J by 3 bases; unmatched bases: 12.

The genes are TRBV6-4 and TRBJ2-7, with D tentatively TRBD2 (6 bases). CDR1 MRHNA and CDR2 SNTAGT come from the germline V gene. Trimming removed 3 bases from V and 3 bases from J, with 12 bases in between. This CDR3 region has 14 residues. In nucleotides, the CDR3 is TGTGCCAGCAGTGAATTTAGCGGAAACTACGAGCAGTACTTC. Its protein product is CASSEFSGNYEQYF.

The rearrangement links TRBV19 to TRBJ1-1; D call uncertain. V lost 3 bases, J lost 1 base, and 9 bases lay in between. This CDR3 contains 14 residues. Germline V gives CDR1 LNHDA, CDR2 SQIVND (reference sequence). Here the CDR3 reads CASSIQARNTEAFF. As DNA, the CDR3 is TGTGCCAGTAGTATTCAGGCTAGGAACACTGAAGCTTTCTTT. The entire variable domain, with the rest obtained from reference TRBV19 and TRBJ1-1, is as follows: DGGITQSPKYLFRKEGQNVTLSCEQNLNHDAMYWYRQDPGQGLRLIYYSQIVNDFQKGDIAEGYSVSREKKESFPLTVTSAQKNPTAFYLCASSIQARNTEAFFGQGTRLTVV.

The rearrangement joins TRBV14 to TRBJ2-1, with 11 bases that match TRBD2. From germline, CDR1 is SGHDN and CDR2 FVKESK. The CDR3 length is 16 residues. V lost 3 bases to trimming and J lost 7 bases; unmatched junction nucleotides: 8. CDR3 region: CASSHLAGGPQNEQFF. The CDR3 DNA reads as TGTGCCAGCAGCCATTTAGCGGGAGGGCCTCAAAATGAGCAGTTCTTC.

The chain recombines TRBV7-6 with TRBJ1-5; a possible D gene is TRBD1 (5 bases). Trimming left V 5 bases short and J 0 bases short, with 14 bases between. Per the germline V gene, CDR1 is SGHVS and CDR2 is FNYEAQ. This CDR3 is built from 16 residues. Here the CDR3 reads CASSRRDGDSNQPQHF. The CDR3 bases are TGTGCCAGCAGCCGTCGGGACGGGGATAGCAATCAGCCCCAGCATTTT.

This chain connects TRBV9 to TRBJ1-3; the D is unclear. This CDR3 region has 16 residues. Between the trimmed V and J ends, which lost 0 bases and 0 bases, there was a span of 10 bases. CDR1 is SGDLS, CDR2 YYNGEE, per germline. The chain's CDR3 is CASSVGLSGSGNTIYF. Here the CDR3 DNA reads TGTGCCAGCAGCGTAGGGTTATCAGGCTCTGGAAACACCATATATTTT.

The V call is TRBV11-2, the J call TRBJ2-7, with 8 bases matching TRBD2. Germline values: CDR1 SGHAT, CDR2 FQNNGV. The CDR3 extends over 15 amino acids. V lost 2 bases and J lost 1; bases outside the gene matches: 4. CDR3 loop: CASSLSGSWSYEQYF. CDR3 nucleotide sequence: TGTGCCAGCAGCTTAAGCGGGAGTTGGTCCTACGAGCAGTACTTC.

This chain uses TRBV24-1 with TRBJ1-1; no clear D. Germline lookup yields CDR1 KGHDR and CDR2 SFDVKD. V lost 3 bases and J 4 bases, leaving 8 bases between the germline ends. The CDR3 is 13 amino acids. The CDR3 DNA sequence: TGTGCCACCAGTGATGGCGGGAGCACTGAAGCTTTCTTT. It is translated as CATSDGGSTEAFF.

For the CDR3, the DNA is TGTGCCAGTAGTATAACTTTCAAGGGGAATGAGCAGTTCTTC. Protein product: CASSITFKGNEQFF. This chain connects TRBV19 to TRBJ2-1; D is perhaps TRBD1 (5 bases). The CDR3 has 14 amino acids. V lost 2 bases to trimming and J lost 7 bases, with 12 bases between them. CDR1 is LNHDA, CDR2 SQIVND, per germline (reference sequence).

The chain couples TRBV5-4 to TRBJ1-2; unclear D gene. This CDR3 spans 13 amino acids. The ends were cut back, 3 bases at V and 6 bases at J, with 12 bases in the middle. Per germline, CDR1 SGHNT and CDR2 YYREEE (reference sequence). CDR3 amino acids: CASSSTVTDGYTF. DNA for the CDR3: TGTGCCAGCAGCTCCACAGTCACCGATGGCTACACCTTC. The whole variable domain, remainder taken from reference TRBV5-4 and TRBJ1-2, is ETGVTQSPTHLIKTRGQQVTLRCSSQSGHNTVSWYQQALGQGPQFIFQYYREEENGRGNFPPRFSGLQFPNYSSELNVNALELDDSALYLCASSSTVTDGYTFGSGTRLTVV.

The chain uses TRBV7-2 and TRBJ1-3; 7 bases are shared with TRBD1. V was pared by 6 bases and J by 0 bases, with 2 bases of the junction left unmatched. This CDR3 comprises 14 residues. Germline V lookup: CDR1 SGHTA, CDR2 FQGNSA. CDR3 in DNA: TGTGCCAGCAGTCCAGGGGGCTCTGGAAACACCATATATTTT. This gives the protein CASSPGGSGNTIYF.

The chain joins TRBV2 to TRBJ2-3; tentatively, D is TRBD2 (6 bases). Between the trimmed V and J ends, which lost 5 bases and 5 bases, there was a span of 11 bases. The CDR3 extends over 13 amino acids. Germline lookup yields CDR1 SNHLY and CDR2 FYNNEI. CDR3 residues: CASSFGRGDTQYF. CDR3 DNA sequence: TGTGCCAGCAGTTTCGGGAGAGGAGATACGCAGTATTTT. Variable domain in full (rest from reference TRBV2 and TRBJ2-3): EPEVTQTPSHQVTQMGQEVILRCVPISNHLYFYWYRQILGQKVEFLVSFYNNEISEKSEIFDDQFSVERPDGSNFTLKIRSTKLEDSAMYFCASSFGRGDTQYFGPGTRLTVL.

This clone was seen just once. The gene calls are TRBV7-8 and TRBJ2-4; 7 bases are shared with TRBD1. Trimming cost V 6 bases and J 4 bases; bases outside gene matches: 3. The V gene's germline CDR1 is SGHVS and CDR2 FQNEAQ. This CDR3 contains 13 residues. Here the CDR3 DNA reads TGTGCCAGCAGGGGGACAGATAAAAACATTCAGTACTTC. Encoded protein: CASRGTDKNIQYF.

The rearrangement uses TRBV4-1 and TRBJ2-7; 9 bases align to TRBD1. The ends lost 2 bases at V and 4 bases at J; junction bases unmatched: 6. Germline-derived CDR1 and CDR2 are MGHRA and YSYEKL. This CDR3 has 15 amino acids. The chain's CDR3 is CASSQTQGAFYEQYF. The CDR3 coding sequence is TGCGCCAGCAGCCAAACACAGGGGGCATTTTACGAGCAGTACTTC.